The 19 T cell receptor beta chains below all came from one sample that was sequenced in a study of cytomegalovirus exposure and HLA in healthy donors. The PCR had 60 Vbeta and 13 Jbeta primers. TCRdb's copy holds only in-frame clones and misses some; the assay was immunoSEQ multiplex PCR. This table has about 120,000 clones, roughly 65% appearing once. The sequenced sample consisted of PBMCs. These receptor sequences come from a man aged 40-49 years in good health and CMV-seropositive.

The chain uses TRBV7-9 and TRBJ1-6; D gene unclear. V dropped 5 bases and J dropped 7 bases, with 15 bases sitting between them. CDR3 size: 15 residues. Germline CDR1 is SEHNR and CDR2 is FQNEAQ (reference sequence). The CDR3 DNA sequence: TGTGCCAGCAGCCCGTCTCTGGCGGTAAATTCACCCCTCCACTTT. Encoded protein: CASSPSLAVNSPLHF.

The chain has TRBV7-8 and TRBJ1-6, with D possibly matching TRBD1 (6 bases). CDR3 length: 14 amino acids. The V gene lost 6 bases and the J gene lost 7 bases, with 13 bases spanning the gap. Germline V lookup: CDR1 SGHVS, CDR2 FQNEAQ. CDR3 protein: CASSWTVPNSPLHF. The CDR3 DNA reads TGTGCCAGCAGTTGGACAGTCCCAAATTCACCCCTCCACTTT.

This clone has ten or more counts. The rearrangement links TRBV6-1 to TRBJ1-4; TRBD1 might be the D (5 bases). The CDR3 has 15 residues. From germline, CDR1 is MNHNS and CDR2 SASEGT. V shed 5 bases and J shed 7 bases, with 17 bases lying between them. The CDR3 loop is CASSFNQGGFEKLFF. The DNA of the CDR3 is TGTGCCAGCAGTTTCAATCAGGGAGGGTTTGAAAAACTGTTTTTT.

The chain couples TRBV5-1 to TRBJ2-3; 7 positions match TRBD1. The CDR3 has 14 amino acids. Germline trimming cut 4 bases from V and 6 bases from J; bases unmatched to any gene: 8. CDR1 is SGHRS and CDR2 is YFSETQ in the germline V gene. The CDR3 DNA follows: TGCGCCAGCAGCCCCGGACAGGCTTTTGATACGCAGTATTTT. It encodes CASSPGQAFDTQYF.

The table lists this clone with a count of one. The chain is built from TRBV9 and TRBJ2-2; perhaps TRBD2 as D (5 bases). From germline, CDR1 is SGDLS and CDR2 YYNGEE. The CDR3 is 15 residues long. The V gene lost 3 bases and the J gene lost 0 bases, with 9 bases spanning the gap. CDR3 amino acids: CASSGLAANTGELFF. CDR3 sequence (DNA): TGTGCCAGCAGCGGCCTAGCCGCGAACACCGGGGAGCTGTTTTTT. The full variable domain, rest sourced from reference TRBV9 and TRBJ2-2, is DSGVTQTPKHLITATGQRVTLRCSPRSGDLSVYWYQQSLDQGLQFLIQYYNGEERAKGNILERFSAQQFPDLHSELNLSSLELGDSALYFCASSGLAANTGELFFGEGSRLTVL.

The V call is TRBV5-4, the J call TRBJ2-7; tentative D call: TRBD1 (5 bases). This CDR3 has 13 amino acids. Germline V lookup: CDR1 SGHNT, CDR2 YYREEE (reference sequence). The V and J ends lost 4 bases and 3 bases respectively, with 11 bases between them. CDR3 coding DNA: TGTGCCAGCAGCCCACCCACAGGCTACGAGCAGTACTTC. Translating it yields CASSPPTGYEQYF.

Only a few counts were recorded for this clone. The chain links TRBV5-4 to TRBJ2-3, with D possibly being TRBD2 (5 bases). CDR3 size: 13 residues. Per the germline V gene, CDR1 is SGHNT and CDR2 is YYREEE (reference sequence). V was cut by 1 base and J by 5 bases, with 8 bases left in between. The CDR3 sequence: CASSLPGLDTQYF. The CDR3, as DNA: TGTGCCAGCAGCTTGCCGGGGTTAGATACGCAGTATTTT.

This clone turned up a few times. The chain carries TRBV5-1 and TRBJ1-6; D is undetermined. The germline V gene has CDR1 SGHRS and CDR2 YFSETQ. The CDR3 has 15 amino acids. Trimming removed 0 bases from V and 5 bases from J, with 9 bases in between. CDR3 DNA: TGCGCCAGCAGCTTGGTGGGTCGGGATAATTCACCCCTCCACTTT. It codes for CASSLVGRDNSPLHF.

This clone was seen more than once but under ten times. The rearrangement links TRBV7-6 to TRBJ1-4; TRBD1 matches 8 bases. Trimming at V came to 3 bases and at J to 6 bases, leaving 9 bases not matched to a gene. CDR3 length: 16 residues. In germline, CDR1 is SGHVS, CDR2 FNYEAQ. CDR3 coding DNA: TGTGCCAGCAGCTTGATTAGAAACAGGGGGGATGAAAAACTGTTTTTT. Amino acid sequence: CASSLIRNRGDEKLFF.

This chain joins TRBV19 and TRBJ2-3; D is possibly TRBD2 (5 bases). The CDR3 totals 12 residues. From germline, CDR1 is LNHDA and CDR2 SQIVND (reference sequence). With 5 bases removed from V and 8 bases from J, the gap between germline ends came to 11 bases. CDR3 bases: TGTGCCAGTAGTGGTGGACTGATTACGCAGTATTTT. Amino acids: CASSGGLITQYF.

As DNA, the CDR3 is TGTGCCAGCAGTTTATTAGGGACAGGGGGCGCTTATTATGGCTACACCTTC. It translates to CASSLLGTGGAYYGYTF. The chain carries TRBV28 and TRBJ1-2; 12 bases are shared with TRBD1. The germline CDR1 and CDR2 sequences are MDHEN and SYDVKM. The V segment lost 1 base and the J segment 5 bases; nucleotides outside the gene matches: 8. The CDR3 extends over 17 amino acids.

This clone was seen once. V and J are TRBV7-3 and TRBJ2-5, with TRBD1 identical over 9 bases. The J call is uncertain, as TRBJ2-7 better fits the DNA end. CDR1 is SGHTA, CDR2 FQGTGA, per germline. This CDR3 contains 15 residues. CDR3 DNA sequence: TGTGCCAGCAGCTTGCACAGGGGGCGCATGTACGAGCAGTACTTC. Translation: CASSLHRGRMYEQYF.

The V and J genes are TRBV28 and TRBJ2-1; 10 nucleotides agree with TRBD1. CDR3 size: 18 residues. Unmatched junction bases numbered 12, after V lost 6 bases and J lost 1 base. Germline V gene data show CDR1 as MDHEN and CDR2 as SYDVKM. CDR3 DNA sequence: TGTGCCAGCAGAACCCCGGGACAGGGGATTGAGTCCTACAATGAGCAGTTCTTC. It encodes CASRTPGQGIESYNEQFF.

The chain uses TRBV29-1 and TRBJ1-2; D uncertain. Trimming took off 3 bases at V and 7 bases at J, with 12 bases between the two ends. The V gene's germline CDR1 is SQVTM and CDR2 ANQGSEA. The CDR3 has 12 residues. CDR3 sequence (DNA): TGCAGCGTTGAGATATTCCCAGTTGGCTACACCTTC. This gives the protein CSVEIFPVGYTF. The variable domain in full, completed from reference TRBV29-1 and TRBJ1-2, reads SAVISQKPSRDICQRGTSLTIQCQVDSQVTMMFWYRQQPGQSLTLIATANQGSEATYESGFVIDKFPISRPNLTFSTLTVSNMSPEDSSIYLCSVEIFPVGYTFGSGTRLTVV.

The chain is built from TRBV9 and TRBJ2-2; 11 nucleotides match TRBD1. Germline V gene sequence: CDR1 SGDLS, CDR2 YYNGEE. This CDR3 has 15 residues. V lost 6 bases, J lost 7 bases, and 8 bases stayed unmatched. CDR3 DNA: TGTGCCAGCACCGGACAGGGGGCAATTGTCGGGGAGCTGTTTTTT. Its protein product is CASTGQGAIVGELFF.

This clone occurred a few times. The chain links TRBV29-1 to TRBJ2-5, with D perhaps matching TRBD1 (6 bases). The J call may be faulty, since TRBJ2-7 better matches the DNA end. From germline, CDR1 is SQVTM and CDR2 ANQGSEA. The CDR3 contains 13 residues. CDR3 nucleotide sequence: TGCAGCGTCGCTCACGGACAGTCCTACGAGCAGTACTTC. Translated, it gives CSVAHGQSYEQYF.

The sample holds one count of this clone. The genes are TRBV6-1 and TRBJ2-4, with a weak D call TRBD2 (5 bases). The CDR3 consists of 17 residues. The V gene lost 4 bases and the J gene lost 1 base, with 17 bases spanning the gap. Germline-derived CDR1 and CDR2 are MNHNS and SASEGT. The CDR3 spells CASSVGVRLRAKNIQYF. As DNA, the CDR3 is TGTGCCAGCAGTGTCGGGGTCAGGTTGCGGGCCAAAAACATTCAGTACTTC.

The chain is built from TRBV30 and TRBJ2-1, with a tentative D call TRBD1 (6 bases). The V end lost 2 bases, the J end lost 7 bases, and 9 bases lay between the germline ends. From germline, CDR1 is GTSNPN and CDR2 SVGIG (reference sequence). The CDR3 sequence is 12 residues long. The CDR3 reads CAWSIQGNEQFF. The CDR3 nucleotides read TGTGCCTGGAGTATCCAGGGGAATGAGCAGTTCTTC. The full variable domain, rest sourced from reference TRBV30 and TRBJ2-1, is SQTIHQWPATLVQPVGSPLSLECTVEGTSNPNLYWYRQAAGRGLQLLFYSVGIGQISSEVPQNLSASRPQDRQFILSSKKLLLSDSGFYLCAWSIQGNEQFFGPGTRLTVL.

The CDR3 loop reads CASSFGTALMNTEAFF. DNA of the CDR3: TGTGCCAGCAGCTTCGGGACAGCCCTCATGAACACTGAAGCTTTCTTT. The chain is built from TRBV7-9 and TRBJ1-1; TRBD1 aligns across 7 bases. Unmatched junction bases numbered 7, after V lost 3 bases and J lost 0 bases. Germline values: CDR1 SEHNR, CDR2 FQNEAQ (reference sequence). CDR3 length: 16 residues.